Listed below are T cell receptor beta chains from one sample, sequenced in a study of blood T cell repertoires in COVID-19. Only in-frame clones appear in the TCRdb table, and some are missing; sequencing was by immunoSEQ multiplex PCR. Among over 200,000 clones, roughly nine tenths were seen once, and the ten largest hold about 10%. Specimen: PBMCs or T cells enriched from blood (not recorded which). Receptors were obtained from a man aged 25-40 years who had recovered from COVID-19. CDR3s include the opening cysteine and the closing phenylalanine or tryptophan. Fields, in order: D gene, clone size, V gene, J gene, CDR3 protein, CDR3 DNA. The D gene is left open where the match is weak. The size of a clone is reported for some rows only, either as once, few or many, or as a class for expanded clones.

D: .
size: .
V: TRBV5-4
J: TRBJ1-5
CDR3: CASSLGGGREPQHF
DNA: TGTGCCAGCAGCTTGGGGGGAGGACGGGAGCCCCAGCATTTT

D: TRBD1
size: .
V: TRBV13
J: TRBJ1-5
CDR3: CASSLRTGSQPQHF
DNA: TGTGCCAGCAGCCTAAGGACAGGGAGCCAGCCCCAGCATTTT

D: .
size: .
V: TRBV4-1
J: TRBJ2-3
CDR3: CASSQEALLGTDTQYF
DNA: TGCGCCAGCAGCCAAGAAGCTCTTTTGGGCACAGATACGCAGTATTTT

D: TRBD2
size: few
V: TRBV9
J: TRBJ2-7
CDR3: CASSRSGTSGYEQYF
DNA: TGTGCCAGCAGCCGCTCCGGGACTAGCGGTTACGAGCAGTACTTC

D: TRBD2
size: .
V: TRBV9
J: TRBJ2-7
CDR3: CASSASVAGESEQYF
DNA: TGTGCCAGCAGCGCCTCTGTCGCGGGAGAAAGCGAGCAGTACTTC

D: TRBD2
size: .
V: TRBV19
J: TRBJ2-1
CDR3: CASSTFSGRAFISYNEQFF
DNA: TGTGCCAGTAGCACCTTTAGCGGGAGGGCCTTTATATCCTACAATGAGCAGTTCTTC

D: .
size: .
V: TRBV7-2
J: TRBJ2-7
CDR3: CASRFNYEQYF
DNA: TGTGCCAGCAGGTTTAACTACGAGCAGTACTTC

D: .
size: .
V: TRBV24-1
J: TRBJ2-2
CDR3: CATSDPGQNTGELFF
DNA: TGTGCCACCAGTGATCCGGGACAGAACACCGGGGAGCTGTTTTTT

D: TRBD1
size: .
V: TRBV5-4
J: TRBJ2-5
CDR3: CASSSTGARETQYF
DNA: TGTGCCAGCAGCTCAACAGGGGCCAGGGAGACCCAGTACTTC

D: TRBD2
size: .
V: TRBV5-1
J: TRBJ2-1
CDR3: CASSPFPGGGNEQFF
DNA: TGCGCCAGCAGCCCCTTCCCGGGAGGCGGGAATGAGCAGTTCTTC

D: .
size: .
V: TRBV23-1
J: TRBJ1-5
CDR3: CASSRFFSGPLCQPQHF
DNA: TGCGCCAGCAGTCGGTTCTTTTCAGGTCCACTGTGTCAGCCCCAGCATTTT

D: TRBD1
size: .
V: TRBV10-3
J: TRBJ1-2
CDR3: CATSGQGIGGDGYTF
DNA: TGTGCCACCTCGGGACAGGGGATTGGTGGGGATGGCTACACCTTC

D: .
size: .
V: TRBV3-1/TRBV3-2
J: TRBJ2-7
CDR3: CASSQFRQGSYEQYF
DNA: TGTGCCAGCAGCCAATTTCGGCAGGGTTCCTACGAGCAGTACTTC

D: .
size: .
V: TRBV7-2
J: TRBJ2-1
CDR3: CASSAQRATYNEQFF
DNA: TGTGCCAGCAGCGCCCAGCGGGCTACCTACAATGAGCAGTTCTTC

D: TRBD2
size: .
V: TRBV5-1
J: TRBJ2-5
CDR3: CASSPASGGPLETQYF
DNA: TGCGCCAGCAGCCCCGCTAGCGGGGGCCCCTTGGAGACCCAGTACTTC

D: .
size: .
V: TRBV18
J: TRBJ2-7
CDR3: CASSPPGGPPYEQYF
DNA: TGTGCCAGCTCACCACCGGGAGGTCCCCCCTACGAGCAGTACTTC

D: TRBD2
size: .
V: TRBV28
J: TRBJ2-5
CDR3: CASTLGGGVGETQYF
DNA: TGTGCCAGCACCCTTGGGGGGGGTGTAGGGGAGACCCAGTACTTC

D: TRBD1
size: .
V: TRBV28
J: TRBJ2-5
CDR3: CASSFSQGVTQETQYF
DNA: TGTGCCAGCAGTTTCAGTCAGGGGGTCACCCAAGAGACCCAGTACTTC

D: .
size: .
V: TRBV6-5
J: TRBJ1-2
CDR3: CASSYSGAGNYGYTF
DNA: TGTGCCAGCAGTTACTCAGGGGCAGGAAACTATGGCTACACCTTC

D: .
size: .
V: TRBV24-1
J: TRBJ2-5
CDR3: CATSDWPPGALPFTEETQYF
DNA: TGTGCCACCAGTGACTGGCCCCCAGGGGCCCTACCCTTTACCGAAGAGACCCAGTACTTC

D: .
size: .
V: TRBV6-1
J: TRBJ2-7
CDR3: CASSEVPGRAAYEQYF
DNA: TGTGCCAGCAGTGAAGTCCCGGGCCGAGCGGCCTACGAGCAGTACTTC

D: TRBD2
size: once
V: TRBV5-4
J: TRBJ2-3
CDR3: CASSSGLADTDTQYF
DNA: TGTGCCAGCAGCTCCGGACTAGCGGACACAGATACGCAGTATTTT

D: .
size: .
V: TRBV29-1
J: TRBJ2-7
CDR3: CSVEDEKETSYEQYF
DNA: TGCAGCGTTGAAGATGAAAAGGAGACCTCCTACGAGCAGTACTTC

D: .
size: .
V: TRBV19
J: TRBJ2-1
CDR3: CASSIQAGGSPYNEQFF
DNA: TGTGCCAGTAGTATTCAGGCCGGAGGTAGCCCCTACAATGAGCAGTTCTTC

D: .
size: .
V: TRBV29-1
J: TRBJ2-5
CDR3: CSVGEGETQYF
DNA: TGCAGCGTTGGCGAGGGAGAGACCCAGTACTTC

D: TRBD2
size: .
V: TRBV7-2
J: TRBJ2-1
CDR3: CASSPGGSITYNEQFF
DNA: TGTGCCAGCAGCCCGGGCGGGAGTATCACCTACAATGAGCAGTTCTTC

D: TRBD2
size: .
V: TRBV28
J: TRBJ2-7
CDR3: CASSPSQLAGSYEQYF
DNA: TGTGCCAGCAGCCCATCTCAACTAGCGGGGTCTTACGAGCAGTACTTC

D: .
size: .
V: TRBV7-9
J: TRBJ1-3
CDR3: CASSPRGNSGNTIYF
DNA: TGTGCCAGCAGCCCTCGGGGTAACTCTGGAAACACCATATATTTT